This T cell receptor beta chain was recovered during a study of PD-L1 blockade in urothelial cancer. Study summary: Blood was tested 3 weeks (second dose) and 6 weeks into treatment. The study's findings and limits: Clonality of blood TCR below the median before treatment predicted better survival.

Worth noting for this clone: The antigen is undetermined.

Clones were sequenced by immunoSEQ multiplex PCR, and TCRdb holds only the in-frame ones, with some missing. The sample records 27,000 or so clones, roughly 86% being singletons. Metastatic or locally advanced urothelial carcinoma was present in the patients. Germline CDR1 is LNHDA and CDR2 is SQIVND (reference sequence). V trimming: 6 bases; J trimming: 0 bases; junction bases outside the gene matches: 8. CDR3 length equals 18 residues. This sample comprised PBMCs, obtained around atezolizumab (anti-PD-L1) treatment. The receptor comes from a man between 50 and 59 years old with urothelial cancer. V usage is TRBV19 and J usage is TRBJ2-2; 12 bases align to TRBD2. CDR3 sequence (DNA): TGTGCCAGTAGCAACCGACTAGCGGGGGCCTCGAACACCGGGGAGCTGTTTTTT. This gives the protein CASSNRLAGASNTGELFF.